Each of the 26 T cell receptor beta chains below was sequenced from the same sample in a study of tumor and adjacent non-tumor tissue in lung cancer (dated by TCRdb to the late 2010s). Library preparation employed multiplex PCR. Data came from an Illumina HiSeq 2500. TCRbeta libraries were constructed through three rounds of nested PCR with primers (Table S4) according to protocols adapted from ARM-PCR. Using fastp at Q25 and MiXCR, TCRdb reprocessed the public reads and kept productive beta chains. One record per CDR3 amino acid sequence lists the most common genes and DNA. The sample table lists some 80,000 distinct CDR3 sequences, approximately 77% of them with a count of one. The top ten constitute approximately 9% of the sample. RNA was extracted from bulk unsorted tissue and checked for quality with a NanoDrop ND-1000 and an Agilent 2100. The source material was lung tumor tissue. The receptors originated from a woman aged 40 to 55 with non-small cell lung cancer.

The CDR3 sequence is CASVSGQETQYF. DNA of the CDR3: TGTGCCAGCGTCAGCGGGCAAGAGACCCAGTACTTC. This chain joins TRBV7-6 and TRBJ2-5; a possible D gene is TRBD2 (6 bases). V was cut by 8 bases and J by 2 bases, with 9 bases left in between. This CDR3 is 12 amino acids long. Germline V gene sequence: CDR1 SGHVS, CDR2 FNYEAQ. The full variable domain, with the rest looked up from reference TRBV7-6 and TRBJ2-5, is GAGVSQSPRYKVTKRGQDVALRCDPISGHVSLYWYRQALGQGPEFLTYFNYEAQQDKSGLPNDRFSAERPEGSISTLTIQRTEQRDSAMYRCASVSGQETQYFGPGTRLLVL.

This clonotype has a single count. A much larger clone sits a single nucleotide away, making a read error possible. The gene calls are TRBV20-1 and TRBJ2-3; TRBD1 is a possible D gene (6 bases). Per the germline V gene, CDR1 is DFQATT and CDR2 is SNEGSKA (reference sequence). Trimming left V 8 bases short and J 4 bases short, with 19 bases between. The CDR3 spans 14 residues. The CDR3 loop is CSSPESQGSDTQYF. The CDR3 region has the DNA TGCAGTTCCCCCGAGTCCCAGGGGTCAGATACGCAGTATTTT.

Note on this clonotype: An end of the junction differs from the germline gene, which may be a read error. DNA of the CDR3: TGCGTCAGCAGCCAAACCCAAAACCGAAATCAGCCCCAGCGTTTT. Translated, it gives CVSSQTQNRNQPQRF. The J gene is TRBJ1-5, the V gene TRBV4-1; D ambiguous. Germline V CDR1 and CDR2: MGHRA, YSYEKL. This CDR3 has 15 amino acids.

The genes are TRBV12-3 or TRBV12-4 and TRBJ1-1, with D possibly being TRBD1 (6 bases). The CDR3 contains 14 residues. The V end was cut by 3 bases, the J end by 5 bases, with 13 bases between. As DNA, the CDR3 is TGTGCCAGCAGTTTCACCTCAACAGGGACTGAAGCTTTCTTT. It specifies CASSFTSTGTEAFF.

The chain combines TRBV7-9 with TRBJ1-1; D gene unclear. Germline lookup yields CDR1 SEHNR and CDR2 FQNEAQ (reference sequence). V lost 4 bases and J 4 bases, leaving 13 bases between the germline ends. The CDR3 spans 14 residues. This chain's CDR3 is CASSSIDGVTEAFF. CDR3 coding DNA: TGTGCCAGCAGCTCAATTGATGGGGTCACTGAAGCTTTCTTT.

Worth noting for this clonotype: A junction end diverges from the germline sequence, so it may reflect a read error. The J gene is TRBJ2-6, the V gene TRBV5-1; TRBD1 matches 7 bases. The CDR3 sequence is 17 residues long. CDR1 and CDR2 from the germline V gene are SGHRS and YFSETQ. The CDR3 is CASSLGDRVSRANVLTF. The CDR3 DNA reads TGCGCCAGCAGCTTGGGTGACAGGGTCTCTAGGGCCAACGTCCTGACTTTC. The variable domain in full, with the rest retrieved from reference TRBV5-1 and TRBJ2-6, is KAGVTQTPRYLIKTRGQQVTLSCSPISGHRSVSWYQQTPGQGLQFLFEYFSETQRNKGNFPGRFSGRQFSNSRSEMNVSTLELGDSALYLCASSLGDRVSRANVLTFGAGSRLTVL.

This clonotype has ten or more counts. V gene TRBV10-2 combines with J gene TRBJ2-5; D tentatively fits TRBD1 or TRBD2 (6 bases each). The V end was cut by 4 bases, the J end by 5 bases, with 11 bases between. The germline CDR1 and CDR2 sequences are WSHSY and SAAADI. CDR3 length equals 13 residues. This CDR3 reads CASSVTGRETQYF. As DNA, the CDR3 is TGCGCCAGCAGTGTAACAGGGAGGGAGACCCAGTACTTC.

Note on this clonotype: Sequence at one end of the junction differs from germline and may be a read error. V gene TRBV11-3 combines with J gene TRBJ2-2; D perhaps matches TRBD2 (6 bases). The CDR3 is 14 amino acids. Germline V CDR1 and CDR2: SGHNT, YENEEA. The CDR3 DNA is TGTGCCTGCAGCCCACGGGGGAACACCGGGGAGTTGTTTTTT. Translated: CACSPRGNTGELFF.

Note on this clonotype: The conserved closing phenylalanine or tryptophan is absent in this CDR3, likely reflecting a read error. This sequence joins TRBV20-1 and TRBJ1-6; 7 positions match TRBD1. There are 15 residues in the CDR3. Germline values: CDR1 DFQATT, CDR2 SNEGSKA (reference sequence). V gave up 0 bases and J gave up 14 bases; unmatched junction bases: 13. The DNA of the CDR3 is TGCAGTGCTAGAGACAGGGGGTTCCTTAATTCGGCCCTCCACTGT. Residues: CSARDRGFLNSALHC.

In regard to this clonotype: A single base separates this from a much larger clone, so it may be a read error. The V gene is TRBV7-3, the J gene TRBJ2-7; D not resolved. Germline values: CDR1 SGHTA, CDR2 FQGTGA. CDR3 length: 13 amino acids. V lost 3 bases and J lost 6, with 12 bases in between. The CDR3 DNA sequence: TGTGCCAGCAGCTTGAAATTGTGGGGCGAGCAGTACTTC. The encoded protein is CASSLKLWGEQYF.

On this clonotype: At one boundary the junction diverges from the germline segment, which might be a read error. CDR3 sequence reads: CSTRGQGPKSNQPQYF. The CDR3 DNA reads as TGCAGTACTAGGGGACAGGGTCCTAAAAGCAATCAGCCCCAGTATTTT. J is TRBJ1-5 and V is TRBV20-1, with 9 bases aligning to TRBD1. The tail of the sequence fits TRBJ2-3 better, so the J call may be wrong. The V gene's germline CDR1 is DFQATT and CDR2 SNEGSKA (reference sequence). The CDR3 totals 16 residues.

A word on this clonotype: Relative to the germline gene, one junction end is altered; a read error may explain this. V and J are TRBV4-2 and TRBJ2-1, with 8 nucleotides matching TRBD2. Germline loops: CDR1 LGHNA, CDR2 YNFKEQ. CDR3 size: 21 residues. CDR3 in DNA: TGTGCCAGCAGTCAATACAATGGACAAGCGGGAGACAGTGGTACCTACAATGAGCAGATCTTC. Translated: CASSQYNGQAGDSGTYNEQIF.

In regard to this clonotype: This may come from a read error, since a much larger clone is one base off. The chain employs TRBV28 and TRBJ1-5; 9 nucleotides match TRBD1. The germline CDR1 and CDR2 sequences are MDHEN and SYDVKM. CDR3 length: 15 amino acids. J was trimmed by 2 bases and V by 3 bases; bases with no gene match: 2. As DNA, the CDR3 is TGTGCCAGCAGTTTTTGGGACAGGGGCAATCAGCCCCAGCATTTT. Its translation: CASSFWDRGNQPQHF.

This clonotype turned up a few times. This sequence may be a read error, since a much larger clone differs from it by one base. CDR3 DNA sequence: TGTGCCAGCAGTTCCACACTCACTGGGACCAACGTCCTGACTTTC. Translating gives CASSSTLTGTNVLTF. The gene calls are TRBV6-5 and TRBJ2-6; D uncertain. CDR3 length: 15 amino acids. Germline V CDR1 and CDR2: MNHEY, SVGAGI.

Notes on this clonotype: The CDR3 does not end in the conserved phenylalanine or tryptophan, so this is likely a read error. J is TRBJ2-3 and V is TRBV11-2; D is unclear. CDR3 length: 14 residues. Germline V gives CDR1 SGHAT, CDR2 FQNNGV. CDR3 DNA: TGTGTCAGCAGCCCTCTAAGCGCGGTAGATACGCAGTATTTG. This sequence encodes CVSSPLSAVDTQYL.

Concerning this clonotype itself: Germline and junction disagree at one end, which may indicate a read error. The chain links TRBV11-3 to TRBJ2-1; D may be TRBD1 or TRBD2 (5 bases each). This CDR3 spans 15 amino acids. Germline V gene data show CDR1 as SGHNT and CDR2 as YENEEA. CDR3 sequence reads: CASSFRPGRETGQFF. CDR3 bases: TGTGCAAGCAGCTTTAGGCCTGGCAGGGAGACTGGGCAGTTCTTC.

Worth noting for this clonotype: Compared with germline, one end of the junction differs, possibly owing to a read error. V is TRBV11-2 and J is TRBJ2-1; 7 positions agree with TRBD2. Germline-derived CDR1 and CDR2 are SGHAT and FQNNGV. This CDR3 comprises 15 residues. CDR3 protein: CASNSQRDSYNEQFF. The CDR3 nucleotides are TGTGCAAGCAACTCACAGCGGGACTCCTACAATGAGCAGTTCTTC.

Concerning this clonotype: This may come from a read error, since a much larger clone is one base off. V gene TRBV25-1 combines with J gene TRBJ1-3, with 7 bases identical to TRBD1. This CDR3 spans 13 amino acids. The germline CDR1 and CDR2 sequences are MGHDK and SYGVNS. CDR3 sequence (DNA): TGTGCCAGCAGTAAATACGCAGGGGGTACCATATATTTT. It is translated as CASSKYAGGTIYF.

This clonotype was detected many times. The chain couples TRBV13 to TRBJ1-1; TRBD1 is a possible D gene (6 bases). Germline V gives CDR1 PRHDT, CDR2 FYEKMQ (reference sequence). V dropped 1 base and J dropped 4 bases, with 19 bases sitting between them. The CDR3 length is 17 residues. The CDR3 nucleotides read TGTGCCAGCAGCTTAGCCCGGGGGCGCGGTTCCAGCACTGAAGCTTTCTTT. Translated, it gives CASSLARGRGSSTEAFF.

On this clonotype: The junction and the germline gene differ at one end; a read error may be behind it. The chain carries TRBV5-1 and TRBJ2-4, with 9 bases lining up with TRBD1. CDR3 length: 17 amino acids. In germline, CDR1 is SGHRS, CDR2 YFSETQ. This CDR3 is CAGSLDRGGGSKNIQYF. CDR3 sequence (DNA): TGCGCCGGCAGCTTGGACAGGGGTGGCGGCTCCAAAAACATTCAGTACTTC.

The V and J genes are TRBV4-2 and TRBJ2-3; 12 bases agree with TRBD2. With V trimmed by 4 bases and J by 0 bases, 2 bases remained unmatched. The CDR3 covers 16 residues. Germline V gene sequence: CDR1 LGHNA, CDR2 YNFKEQ. The chain's CDR3 is CASSRLAGVSTDTQYF. Written as DNA, the CDR3 is TGTGCCAGCAGCCGACTAGCGGGAGTAAGCACAGATACGCAGTATTTT.

To note about this clonotype: This sequence may be a read error, since a much larger clone differs from it by one base. The chain employs TRBV2 and TRBJ2-1; D is unresolved. The CDR3 has 13 residues. Germline V lookup: CDR1 SNHLY, CDR2 FYNNEI. Deletions cut 6 bases from V and 15 bases from J, with 21 bases between. CDR3 amino acids: CASSAANPHLVFF. The CDR3 DNA reads as TGTGCCAGCAGCGCGGCTAACCCCCATTTGGTGTTCTTC.

Of note for this clonotype: Germline is not matched at one junction end, which may reflect a read error. CDR3 in amino acids: CASSQVRGWQTQYF. The DNA of the CDR3 is TGCGCAAGCAGCCAAGTACGTGGGTGGCAGACCCAGTACTTC. The chain carries TRBV4-1 and TRBJ2-5, with no clear D. The germline V gene has CDR1 MGHRA and CDR2 YSYEKL. The CDR3 contains 14 residues.

This rearrangement joins TRBV30 to TRBJ2-7; D unclear. V was pared by 2 bases and J by 5 bases, with 10 bases between. This CDR3 comprises 12 residues. Germline CDR1 and CDR2: GTSNPN and SVGIG (reference sequence). The DNA of the CDR3 is TGTGCCTGGAGTCCCATAGCACACGAGCAGTACTTC. Protein sequence: CAWSPIAHEQYF.

About this clonotype: A much larger clone lies a single base off, so this may be a read error. The rearrangement uses TRBV30 and TRBJ1-1, with D tentatively TRBD1 (5 bases). Per germline, CDR1 GTSNPN and CDR2 SVGIG (reference sequence). The CDR3 is made up of 13 amino acids. V was pared by 0 bases and J by 4 bases, with 9 bases between. CDR3 sequence: CAWSVMGPTEAFF. The CDR3 DNA follows: TGTGCCTGGAGTGTAATGGGGCCCACTGAAGCTTTCTTT. Filled out from reference TRBV30 and TRBJ1-1, the complete variable domain reads SQTIHQWPATLVQPVGSPLSLECTVEGTSNPNLYWYRQAAGRGLQLLFYSVGIGQISSEVPQNLSASRPQDRQFILSSKKLLLSDSGFYLCAWSVMGPTEAFFGQGTRLTVV.

This clonotype appeared a single time. A read error is possible here, since a much larger clone lies one base away. This chain connects TRBV20-1 to TRBJ2-1; TRBD1 matches 9 bases. Germline assignment: CDR1 DFQATT and CDR2 SNEGSKA (reference sequence). V shed 5 bases and J 5 bases; nucleotides not matched to a gene: 13. The CDR3 runs 16 residues. The CDR3 nucleotides are TGCAGTGCTGGGGCCTTACAGGGGGCCGCACACAATGAGCAGTTCTTC. Translation: CSAGALQGAAHNEQFF.